The clone carrying this T cell receptor beta chain was recorded once. Antigen specificity is unknown. This sample stems from a study of cytomegalovirus exposure and HLA in healthy donors. The study, taken as a whole, reports: Reported performance of the classifier showed diagnosis of cytomegalovirus status with high specificity and sensitivity.

This CDR3 has 16 amino acids. A multiplex PCR was run with 60 Vbeta primers and 13 Jbeta primers. Repertoires were generated with immunoSEQ multiplex PCR, while TCRdb's copy carries only in-frame clones and drops some. The repertoire consists of around 130,000 clones, with roughly 75% occurring once and the leading ten covering about 5.3%. At sampling all donors were nominally healthy, likely with unrecorded immune exposures. The rearrangement uses TRBV21-1 and TRBJ1-1; TRBD1 is taken as the D call from the table, unchecked against the DNA. TRBV21-1 represents a pseudogene. The sequence derives from a man younger than 45 in good health and CMV-seronegative. The specimen sequenced was PBMCs. The CDR3 sequence: CASSKKSDRADTEAFF. Here the CDR3 DNA reads TGTGCCAGCAGCAAAAAATCCGACAGGGCAGACACTGAAGCTTTCTTT.